A selection of T cell receptor beta chains follows, all from one sample in a study of PD-1 blockade in classical Hodgkin lymphoma. The repertoire was sequenced with immunoSEQ multiplex PCR; TCRdb's copy has only in-frame clones and lacks some. The sample lists some 90,000 clones; over 80% were seen once. The source material was peripheral blood mononuclear cells (PBMCs), sampled before the fourth cycle of nivolumab. These receptors all come from a human donor with classical Hodgkin lymphoma. CDR3s include the opening cysteine and the closing phenylalanine or tryptophan. The order of the fields is clone size, D gene, J gene, V gene, CDR3 protein, CDR3 DNA. The D gene is left open where the match is weak. The listing skips clone size in some rows; elsewhere it reads once, few, many or a size class.

>once|.|TRBJ1-5|TRBV19
CASSMSQQGPQHF
TGTGCCAGTAGTATGAGCCAGCAGGGGCCCCAGCATTTT
>.|.|TRBJ1-5|TRBV7-9
CASSLDYRGNQPQHF
TGTGCCAGCAGCTTGGATTACAGGGGCAATCAGCCCCAGCATTTT
>.|TRBD2|TRBJ2-7|TRBV6-5
CASSLHSGRIPYEQYF
TGTGCCAGCAGTTTACATAGCGGGAGGATCCCCTACGAGCAGTACTTC
>.|.|TRBJ2-5|TRBV11-2
CASSLDRVGRETQYF
TGTGCCAGCAGCTTAGATCGGGTGGGGCGGGAGACCCAGTACTTC
>.|.|TRBJ2-1|TRBV19
CASSIGVQSNEQFF
TGTGCCAGTAGTATTGGTGTCCAGTCCAATGAGCAGTTCTTC
>few|TRBD1|TRBJ2-1|TRBV5-1
CASSLDRGNEQFF
TGCGCCAGCAGCTTGGACAGGGGAAATGAGCAGTTCTTC
>.|TRBD1|TRBJ1-2|TRBV5-1
CASSRGQDYGYTF
TGCGCCAGCAGTAGAGGACAGGACTATGGCTACACCTTC
>.|.|TRBJ2-2|TRBV10-1
CASSEGKVTGELFF
TGCGCCAGCAGTGAGGGGAAAGTCACCGGGGAGCTGTTTTTT
>.|TRBD1|TRBJ2-5|TRBV28
CASSLQGQQETQYF
TGTGCCAGCAGTTTACAGGGACAGCAAGAGACCCAGTACTTC
>many|.|TRBJ1-4|TRBV19
CASRVGANGKLFF
TGTGCCAGCCGGGTCGGAGCAAATGGTAAACTGTTTTTT
>.|.|TRBJ1-6|TRBV6-5
CASTYSLPDSSPLHF
TGTGCCAGCACCTATTCACTGCCCGACAGCTCACCCCTCCACTTT
>.|TRBD2|TRBJ2-1|TRBV30
CAWSRLSGVGEQFF
TGTGCCTGGAGTCGGTTGAGCGGGGTGGGTGAGCAGTTCTTC
>.|.|TRBJ2-1|TRBV2
CASSEIVRGEQFF
TGTGCCAGCAGTGAGATAGTGAGGGGTGAGCAGTTCTTC
>.|.|TRBJ1-1|TRBV6-1
CASSRNTEAFF
TGTGCCAGCAGCCGGAACACTGAAGCTTTCTTT
>.|TRBD2|TRBJ2-2|TRBV19
CASSQLAAMNTGELFF
TGTGCCAGTAGTCAACTAGCGGCCATGAACACCGGGGAGCTGTTTTTT
>.|.|TRBJ2-3|TRBV25-1
CASSEYRASSTDTQYF
TGTGCCAGCAGTGAATATCGGGCTAGTAGTACAGATACGCAGTATTTT
>.|.|TRBJ1-4|TRBV18
CASSTTSDTNEKLFF
TGTGCCAGCTCAACCACCTCGGATACTAATGAAAAACTGTTTTTT
>.|.|TRBJ2-3|TRBV7-9
CASSLAGTVDTQYF
TGTGCCAGCAGCTTAGCGGGTACTGTAGATACGCAGTATTTT
>.|TRBD1|TRBJ1-2|TRBV6-4
CAGSATGGAGYTF
TGTGCCGGCAGTGCCACAGGGGGCGCTGGCTACACCTTC
>.|.|TRBJ1-1|TRBV5-1
CASSLEGPSSTEAFF
TGCGCCAGCAGCTTGGAGGGCCCCTCGAGCACTGAAGCTTTCTTT
>.|.|TRBJ2-7|TRBV10-3
CAISASLYEQYF
TGTGCCATCAGTGCTTCTCTGTACGAGCAGTACTTC
>.|.|TRBJ1-1|TRBV10-3
CATGVQGGMNTEAFF
TGTGCCACCGGGGTGCAGGGCGGCATGAACACTGAAGCTTTCTTT
>once|.|TRBJ2-1|TRBV18
CASSPTSPLSYNEQFF
TGTGCCAGCTCACCAACTAGTCCCCTCTCCTACAATGAGCAGTTCTTC
>.|TRBD2|TRBJ2-7|TRBV5-1
CASSLDGTSGISYEQYF
TGCGCCAGCAGCTTAGACGGGACTAGCGGGATTAGTTACGAGCAGTACTTC
>.|TRBD1|TRBJ2-7|TRBV5-1
CASSFKGASEEQYF
TGCGCCAGCAGCTTCAAGGGGGCATCGGAAGAGCAGTACTTC
>.|.|TRBJ1-3|TRBV5-1
CASSPGGGPGNTIYF
TGCGCCAGCAGCCCCGGCGGGGGGCCTGGAAACACCATATATTTT
>.|.|TRBJ1-4|TRBV27
CASSPRTGNEKLFF
TGTGCCAGCAGTCCGCGGACGGGGAATGAAAAACTGTTTTTT
>.|.|TRBJ2-4|TRBV9
CASSGLREGDIQYF
TGTGCCAGCAGCGGTCTCCGAGAGGGGGACATTCAGTACTTC
>.|.|TRBJ2-5|TRBV2
CASSFLEVTQYF
TGTGCCAGCAGTTTCCTTGAGGTAACCCAGTACTTC
>.|.|TRBJ1-5|TRBV19
CASTLRGSNQPQHF
TGTGCCAGTACCCTGCGGGGGTCCAATCAGCCCCAGCATTTT
>.|.|TRBJ2-2|TRBV11-3
CASSLGRPGGTGELFF
TGTGCCAGCAGCTTAGGGAGGCCCGGTGGGACCGGGGAGCTGTTTTTT
>few|TRBD2|TRBJ2-2|TRBV7-9
CASSLSPGTSSSGELFF
TGTGCCAGCAGCTTGTCCCCAGGGACTAGCTCGTCCGGGGAGCTGTTTTTT
>.|TRBD2|TRBJ2-3|TRBV2
CASGGRENRRDTQYF
TGTGCCAGCGGGGGGAGGGAGAATAGGCGCGATACGCAGTATTTT
>.|.|TRBJ2-1|TRBV7-2
CASTLRLPRNEQFF
TGTGCCAGCACCCTGAGGCTACCACGCAATGAGCAGTTCTTC
>.|.|TRBJ1-5|TRBV27
CASSLWGQPQHF
TGTGCCAGCAGTTTATGGGGGCAGCCCCAGCATTTT
>.|.|TRBJ2-7|TRBV7-2
CASSLQAGLSYEQYF
TGTGCCAGCAGCTTACAGGCAGGGCTCTCCTACGAGCAGTACTTC
>once|.|TRBJ2-1|TRBV28
CASSLLAGPSEQFF
TGTGCCAGCAGTTTACTTGCGGGGCCCAGTGAGCAGTTCTTC
>.|.|TRBJ2-7|TRBV1
CTNRGLAGDCYEQYF
TGCACCAACCGGGGACTAGCGGGAGACTGCTACGAGCAGTACTTC
>.|.|TRBJ2-7|TRBV1
CTSSQDFGGRFPYEQYF
TGCACCAGCAGCCAAGATTTCGGGGGGCGGTTTCCCTACGAGCAGTACTTC
>.|TRBD1|TRBJ2-6|TRBV5-4
CASSLDAGGGSGANVLTF
TGTGCCAGCAGCTTGGATGCAGGGGGCGGCTCTGGGGCCAACGTCCTGACTTTC
>.|.|TRBJ1-5|TRBV19
CASSMIPGGNQPQHF
TGTGCCAGTAGTATGATCCCTGGGGGCAATCAGCCCCAGCATTTT
>.|TRBD2|TRBJ2-1|TRBV5-4
CASSRAGGYDEQFF
TGTGCCAGCAGCCGAGCGGGAGGGTATGATGAGCAGTTCTTC
>.|.|TRBJ2-2|TRBV5-1
CASRETGGELFF
TGCGCCAGCAGGGAGACGGGCGGGGAGCTGTTTTTT
>.|.|TRBJ2-7|TRBV11-2
CASSLAGAGREQYF
TGTGCCAGCAGCTTAGCCGGGGCAGGGCGCGAGCAGTACTTC
>few|.|TRBJ1-5|TRBV28
CATAGNQPQHF
TGTGCCACAGCTGGCAATCAGCCCCAGCATTTT
>.|TRBD1|TRBJ2-2|TRBV10-3
CAIRGRQGVTGELFF
TGTGCCATCAGAGGGCGACAGGGGGTCACCGGGGAGCTGTTTTTT
>.|.|TRBJ2-5|TRBV28
CASSLGLPGETQYF
TGTGCCAGCAGTTTAGGACTGCCAGGGGAGACCCAGTACTTC
>.|.|TRBJ2-5|TRBV6-5
CASSYVGRLQETQYF
TGTGCCAGCAGTTATGTTGGACGCCTCCAGGAGACCCAGTACTTC